This T cell receptor (beta chain) emerged from a study of vaccination effects on CD4 cells after COVID-19. Ahead of sequencing, the ViraFEST assay grew antigen-specific CD4+ T cells using viral peptide pools. A roughly 10-day culture period preceded the isolation of CD4+ T cells. Two-dose BNT162b2 or mRNA-1273 vaccination was given to participants. This table comes from immunoSEQ multiplex PCR, and its TCRdb copy is limited to in-frame clones, with some not included. Counted here are around 60,000 clones, roughly 73% occurring once; the ten biggest clones make up about 1.2%. Deletions cut 7 bases from V and 0 bases from J, with 13 bases between. The length of the CDR3 is 16 residues. Looked up from germline, CDR1 is LNHDA and CDR2 is SQIVND (reference sequence). Details on this clone: Antigen specificity is unknown.

This chain connects TRBV19 to TRBJ2-6; D gene ambiguous. This material consisted of CD4+ T cells from PBMCs cultured with HCoV-229E spike peptides, taken after COVID-19 vaccination. The sequence came from a human donor who received a COVID-19 vaccine. The CDR3 bases are TGTGCCAGTACCAGTAGACTGATCTCTGGGGCCAACGTCCTGACTTTC. Protein: CASTSRLISGANVLTF. Filled out from reference TRBV19 and TRBJ2-6, the complete variable domain reads DGGITQSPKYLFRKEGQNVTLSCEQNLNHDAMYWYRQDPGQGLRLIYYSQIVNDFQKGDIAEGYSVSREKKESFPLTVTSAQKNPTAFYLCASTSRLISGANVLTFGAGSRLTVL.